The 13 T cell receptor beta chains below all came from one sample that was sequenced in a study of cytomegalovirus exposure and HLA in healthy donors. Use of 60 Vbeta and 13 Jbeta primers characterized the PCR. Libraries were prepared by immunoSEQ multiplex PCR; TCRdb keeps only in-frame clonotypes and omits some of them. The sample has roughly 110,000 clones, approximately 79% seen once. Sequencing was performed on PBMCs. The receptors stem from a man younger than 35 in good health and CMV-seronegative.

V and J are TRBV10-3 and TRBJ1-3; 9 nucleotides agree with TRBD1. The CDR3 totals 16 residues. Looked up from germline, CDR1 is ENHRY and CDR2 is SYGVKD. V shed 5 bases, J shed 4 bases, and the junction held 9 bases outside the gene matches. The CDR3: CAISPQYRGPGNTIYF. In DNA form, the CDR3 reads TGTGCCATCAGTCCACAATACAGGGGGCCGGGAAACACCATATATTTT.

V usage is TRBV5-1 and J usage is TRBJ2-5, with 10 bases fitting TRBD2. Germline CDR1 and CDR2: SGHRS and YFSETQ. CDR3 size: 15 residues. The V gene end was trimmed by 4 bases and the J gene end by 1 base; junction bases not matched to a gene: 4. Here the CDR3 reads CASSAGLAPQETQYF. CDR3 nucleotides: TGCGCCAGCAGCGCGGGACTAGCGCCCCAAGAGACCCAGTACTTC.

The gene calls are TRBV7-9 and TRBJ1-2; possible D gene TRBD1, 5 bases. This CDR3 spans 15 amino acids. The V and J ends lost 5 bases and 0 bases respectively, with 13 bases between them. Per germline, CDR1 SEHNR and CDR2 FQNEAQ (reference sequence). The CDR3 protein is CASSPRQRANYGYTF. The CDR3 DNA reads TGTGCCAGCAGCCCCAGACAGAGAGCTAACTATGGCTACACCTTC.

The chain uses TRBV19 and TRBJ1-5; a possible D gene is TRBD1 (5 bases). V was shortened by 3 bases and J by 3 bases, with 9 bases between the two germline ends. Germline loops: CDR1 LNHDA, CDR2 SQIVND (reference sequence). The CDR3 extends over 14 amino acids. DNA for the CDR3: TGTGCCAGTAGTATCGGGGGGGACAATCAGCCCCAGCATTTT. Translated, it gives CASSIGGDNQPQHF.

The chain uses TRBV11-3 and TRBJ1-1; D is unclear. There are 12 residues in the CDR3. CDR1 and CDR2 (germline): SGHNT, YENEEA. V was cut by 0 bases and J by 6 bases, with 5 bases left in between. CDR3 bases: TGTGCCAGCAGCTTAGACGGTGCTGAAGCTTTCTTT. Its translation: CASSLDGAEAFF.

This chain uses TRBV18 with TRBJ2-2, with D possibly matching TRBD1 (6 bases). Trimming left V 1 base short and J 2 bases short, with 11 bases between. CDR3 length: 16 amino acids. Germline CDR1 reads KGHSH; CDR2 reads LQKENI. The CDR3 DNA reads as TGTGCCAGCTCACCACAACAGGGCCCTAACACCGGGGAGCTGTTTTTT. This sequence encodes CASSPQQGPNTGELFF.

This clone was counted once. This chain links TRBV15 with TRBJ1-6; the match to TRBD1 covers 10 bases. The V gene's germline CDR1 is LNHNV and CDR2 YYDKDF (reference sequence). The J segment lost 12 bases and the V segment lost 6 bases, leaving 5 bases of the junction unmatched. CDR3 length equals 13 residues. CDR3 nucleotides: TGTGCCACCAGGGGGGGGGACAGGGGACCCCTCCACTTT. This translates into CATRGGDRGPLHF.

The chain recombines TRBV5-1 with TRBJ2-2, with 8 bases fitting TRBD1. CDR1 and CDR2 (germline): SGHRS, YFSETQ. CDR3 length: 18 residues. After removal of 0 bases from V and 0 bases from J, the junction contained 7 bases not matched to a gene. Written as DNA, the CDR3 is TGCGCCAGCAGCTTGGCCTTACTGACAGGGGCGAACACCGGGGAGCTGTTTTTT. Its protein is CASSLALLTGANTGELFF.

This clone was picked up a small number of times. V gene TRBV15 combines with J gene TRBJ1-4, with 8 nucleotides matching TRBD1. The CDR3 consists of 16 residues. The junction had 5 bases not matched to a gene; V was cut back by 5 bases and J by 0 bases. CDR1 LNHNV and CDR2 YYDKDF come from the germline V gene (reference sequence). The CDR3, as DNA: TGTGCCACCAGCTCGTGGGACAGGTCAACTAATGAAAAACTGTTTTTT. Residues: CATSSWDRSTNEKLFF.

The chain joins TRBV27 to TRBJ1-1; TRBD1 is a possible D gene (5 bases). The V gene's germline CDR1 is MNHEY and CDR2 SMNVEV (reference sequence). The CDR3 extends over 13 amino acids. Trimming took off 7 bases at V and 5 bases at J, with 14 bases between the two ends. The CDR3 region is CASKERGGTEAFF. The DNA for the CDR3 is TGTGCCAGCAAAGAAAGGGGAGGAACTGAAGCTTTCTTT.

This CDR3 is CASTRTGGMNEQFF. The CDR3 DNA reads TGTGCCAGTACCCGGACAGGGGGCATGAATGAGCAGTTCTTC. V and J are TRBV19 and TRBJ2-1, with 11 bases aligning to TRBD1. V gave up 7 bases and J gave up 7 bases; unmatched junction bases: 6. Germline V CDR1 and CDR2: LNHDA, SQIVND (reference sequence). This CDR3 contains 14 residues.

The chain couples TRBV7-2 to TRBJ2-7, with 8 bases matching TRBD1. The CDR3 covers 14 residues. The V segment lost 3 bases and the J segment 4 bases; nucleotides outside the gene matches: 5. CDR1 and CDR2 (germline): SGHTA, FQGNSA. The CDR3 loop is CASSFRTGWYEQYF. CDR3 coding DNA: TGTGCCAGCAGCTTTCGGACAGGGTGGTACGAGCAGTACTTC.

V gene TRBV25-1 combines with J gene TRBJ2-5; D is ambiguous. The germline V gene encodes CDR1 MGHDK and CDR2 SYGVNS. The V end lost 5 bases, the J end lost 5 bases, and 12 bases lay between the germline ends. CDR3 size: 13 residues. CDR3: CASSSWSEETQYF. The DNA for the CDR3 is TGTGCCAGCAGTAGTTGGTCCGAGGAGACCCAGTACTTC. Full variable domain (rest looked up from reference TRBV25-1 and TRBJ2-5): EADIYQTPRYLVIGTGKKITLECSQTMGHDKMYWYQQDPGMELHLIHYSYGVNSTEKGDLSSESTVSRIRTEHFPLTLESARPSHTSQYLCASSSWSEETQYFGPGTRLLVL.